Each of the 8 T cell receptor beta chains below was sequenced from the same sample in a study of Ad26.COV2.S vaccination and SARS-CoV-2 variants (dated by TCRdb to about 2021). The library was produced with the immunoSEQ multiplex PCR assay. TCRdb's version of the immuneACCESS table is confined to in-frame rearrangements and falls short of the full clone set. An unresolved V gene accounts for under half of the shortfall where checked; the remainder is of unknown origin. The sample table lists some 390,000 clones, roughly 90% of them with a count of one. The top ten constitute around 1.9% of the sample. Per the publication, the treatment or condition label means: about 20 received Ad26.COV2.S at low or high dose, single or two shots; five or six received placebo; per-sample allocation not given. Repertoires of vaccine and placebo recipients were sequenced from samples taken on day 63 after the first injection.

The material was peripheral blood, obtained in a trial of Ad26.COV2.S vaccine versus placebo. The receptor set was obtained from a person between 18 and 60 years old who received the Ad26.COV2.S COVID-19 vaccine or a placebo.

The table lists this clone with a few counts. The V call is TRBV9, the J call TRBJ2-3; 11 bases are a match to TRBD2. Per germline, CDR1 SGDLS and CDR2 YYNGEE. This CDR3 is 16 amino acids long. J lost 5 bases, V lost 1 base, and 6 bases had no gene match. CDR3 DNA: TGTGCCAGCAGCGTATTCTCGACTAGCGGGAAAGATACGCAGTATTTT. Its translation: CASSVFSTSGKDTQYF.

V and J are TRBV9 and TRBJ2-3; 7 bases map to TRBD2. CDR1 is SGDLS and CDR2 is YYNGEE in the germline V gene. Trimming cost V 6 bases and J 0 bases; bases outside gene matches: 7. The CDR3 covers 15 residues. As DNA, the CDR3 is TGTGCCAGCAAGAGGGAGGGCCTTAGCACAGATACGCAGTATTTT. The encoded protein is CASKREGLSTDTQYF.

The J gene is TRBJ1-6, the V gene TRBV2, with D unresolved. The CDR3 spans 15 residues. Germline CDR1 reads SNHLY; CDR2 reads FYNNEI. The V gene lost 2 bases and the J gene lost 9 bases, with 14 bases spanning the gap. CDR3 DNA sequence: TGTGCCAGCAGTGAAATCTCAGGTTTCGGTTCACCCCTCCACTTT. It encodes CASSEISGFGSPLHF.

The sample holds one count of this clone. The chain combines TRBV6-2 or TRBV6-3 with TRBJ2-2, with 8 bases that match TRBD1. Germline V gives CDR1 MNHEY, CDR2 SVGEGT. After removal of 5 bases from V and 6 bases from J, the junction contained 5 bases not matched to a gene. The CDR3 contains 14 residues. The DNA for the CDR3 is TGTGCCAGCAGTGTGATACAGGGGGCCGGGGAGCTGTTTTTT. Its translation: CASSVIQGAGELFF.

The CDR3 nucleotides are TGTGCCAGCAGTTACTCTTCAGGGGAAAATCAGCCCCAGCATTTT. Protein: CASSYSSGENQPQHF. The V and J genes are TRBV6-6 and TRBJ1-5, with D tentatively TRBD1 (6 bases). This CDR3 spans 15 amino acids. CDR1 MNHNY and CDR2 SVGAGI come from the germline V gene (reference sequence). Trimming shortened V by 0 bases and J by 4 bases, and 10 bases separated the two germline ends.

This clone was observed a single time. The rearrangement links TRBV4-1 to TRBJ2-1; 7 positions match TRBD2. The CDR3 covers 13 residues. Germline CDR1 reads MGHRA; CDR2 reads YSYEKL. V was pared by 0 bases and J by 9 bases, with 2 bases of the junction left unmatched. The CDR3 is CASSQDPGGEQFF. CDR3 in DNA: TGCGCCAGCAGCCAAGATCCGGGGGGTGAGCAGTTCTTC.

The chain joins TRBV6-1 to TRBJ2-7; 8 bases align to TRBD2. V lost 4 bases to trimming and J lost 4 bases; unmatched junction nucleotides: 15. The CDR3 consists of 17 residues. Germline V gives CDR1 MNHNS, CDR2 SASEGT. CDR3 protein: CASSVGPTGSGGYEQYF. CDR3 sequence (DNA): TGTGCCAGCAGTGTAGGCCCTACCGGGAGCGGGGGTTACGAGCAGTACTTC.

The sample holds a few counts of this clone. The chain couples TRBV7-9 to TRBJ1-4, with D possibly TRBD1 on 5 matching bases. CDR3 length equals 15 residues. Germline V gene lookup returns CDR1 SEHNR and CDR2 FQNEAQ (reference sequence). V lost 3 bases and J lost 1, with 9 bases in between. CDR3 sequence reads: CASSFVQGTNEKLFF. For the CDR3, the DNA is TGTGCCAGCAGCTTTGTCCAGGGAACTAATGAAAAACTGTTTTTT.